Listed below are T cell receptor beta chains from one sample, sequenced in a study of OX40 agonist ivuxolimab in advanced cancers. TCRdb's copy holds only in-frame clones and misses some; the assay was immunoSEQ multiplex PCR. The repertoire holds 100,000 to 120,000 clones, with roughly nine tenths as singletons. Sequenced here: CD4+ or CD8+ T cells sorted from blood, sampled in a trial of the OX40 agonist ivuxolimab. The receptors come from an adult with an advanced solid tumor such as melanoma, head and neck, liver or kidney cancer. Both conserved end residues are part of each CDR3. Fields, in order: V gene, CDR3 protein.

V: TRBV11-3; CDR3: CASSLEAGASLFF
V: TRBV19; CDR3: CASSMDRGSYGYTF
V: TRBV18; CDR3: CASSRAGMDTEAFF
V: TRBV28; CDR3: CASSPYEGLAVLGDTQYF
V: TRBV4-1; CDR3: CASSHQEGAGDSPLHF
V: TRBV27; CDR3: CASSFGSNHEKLFF
V: TRBV5-1; CDR3: CASSAGQLVDEQYF
V: TRBV2; CDR3: CASRVLAGAGGETQYF
V: TRBV2; CDR3: CASGRLKDRDNEQYF
V: TRBV18; CDR3: CASSPRGGRSYNSPLHF
V: TRBV5-1; CDR3: CASSLKPAGQPFQHF
V: TRBV6-1; CDR3: CASRAGGTDEQFF
V: TRBV5-6; CDR3: CASSPGTSGRWQYF
V: TRBV11-1; CDR3: CASSLDHSGANVLTF
V: TRBV4-1; CDR3: CASSLGWARDGTKNIQYF
V: TRBV5-4; CDR3: CASSQDKSGIQEQFF
V: TRBV19; CDR3: CASRPGRIGELFF